Listed here are 29 T cell receptor beta chains from one sample, sequenced in a study of cytomegalovirus exposure and HLA in healthy donors. PCR involved 60 Vbeta and 13 Jbeta primers. This table comes from immunoSEQ multiplex PCR, and its TCRdb copy is limited to in-frame clones, with some not included. The table shows some 170,000 clones, with 75% to 85% occurring only once. Sequencing used PBMCs. Receptors were obtained from a woman aged 45-65 years in good health and CMV-seronegative.

About this clone itself: A junction end diverges from the germline sequence, so it may reflect a read error. The chain combines TRBV7-9 with TRBJ2-1; TRBD2 aligns across 15 bases. Germline V gives CDR1 SEHNR, CDR2 FQNEAQ (reference sequence). The CDR3 runs to 16 residues. CDR3 in amino acids: CSSRDGTSGRMNEQFF. For the CDR3, the DNA is TGTTCCAGCAGGGATGGGACTAGCGGGAGGATGAATGAGCAGTTCTTC.

The chain has TRBV10-3 and TRBJ2-7; the D gene is possibly TRBD1 (6 bases). The germline V gene encodes CDR1 ENHRY and CDR2 SYGVKD. The V and J ends lost 3 bases and 5 bases respectively, with 11 bases between them. This CDR3 comprises 13 residues. The CDR3 DNA follows: TGTGCCATCAGTGACGGGGACACCAACGAGCAGTACTTC. It encodes CAISDGDTNEQYF.

CDR3 bases: TGCGCCAGCAGCCCCCTACTAGCGGGAGGATCTAACAATGAGCAGTTCTTC. Its translation: CASSPLLAGGSNNEQFF. The chain recombines TRBV5-1 with TRBJ2-1, with 12 nucleotides matching TRBD2. CDR3 length: 17 residues. CDR1 is SGHRS, CDR2 YFSETQ, per germline. V lost 4 bases to trimming and J lost 5 bases; unmatched junction nucleotides: 10. Using reference TRBV5-1 and TRBJ2-1 for the parts outside the CDR3, the full variable domain is KAGVTQTPRYLIKTRGQQVTLSCSPISGHRSVSWYQQTPGQGLQFLFEYFSETQRNKGNFPGRFSGRQFSNSRSEMNVSTLELGDSALYLCASSPLLAGGSNNEQFFGPGTRLTVL.

The gene calls are TRBV5-5 and TRBJ2-7; a weak D match, TRBD2 (7 bases). CDR3 length equals 15 residues. Germline CDR1 SGHKS, CDR2 YYEKEE (reference sequence). V was trimmed by 0 bases and J by 2 bases, leaving 12 bases between them. CDR3 region: CASSLEAGATYEQYF. The DNA of the CDR3 is TGTGCCAGCAGCTTGGAGGCGGGGGCCACCTACGAGCAGTACTTC.

This clone was counted only a few times. The chain is built from TRBV15 and TRBJ2-7; TRBD1 agrees at 8 bases. The CDR3 is 15 amino acids. Looked up from germline, CDR1 is LNHNV and CDR2 is YYDKDF (reference sequence). The junction had 5 bases not matched to a gene; V was cut back by 1 base and J by 3 bases. CDR3 DNA sequence: TGTGCCACCAGCAGAGGGTCGGACAGGGACTACGAGCAGTACTTC. It yields the protein CATSRGSDRDYEQYF. Filled out from reference TRBV15 and TRBJ2-7, the complete variable domain reads DAMVIQNPRYQVTQFGKPVTLSCSQTLNHNVMYWYQQKSSQAPKLLFHYYDKDFNNEADTPDNFQSRRPNTSFCFLDIRSPGLGDTAMYLCATSRGSDRDYEQYFGPGTRLTVT.

The chain combines TRBV9 with TRBJ2-2; TRBD1 matches at 7 bases. V shed 3 bases and J 5 bases; nucleotides not matched to a gene: 10. The CDR3 runs 16 residues. From germline, CDR1 is SGDLS and CDR2 YYNGEE. The CDR3 sequence: CASSARQGPRTGELFF. As DNA, the CDR3 is TGTGCCAGCAGCGCCCGACAGGGTCCAAGGACCGGGGAGCTGTTTTTT.

V usage is TRBV27 and J usage is TRBJ2-7; 12 nucleotides match TRBD2. Germline V CDR1 and CDR2: MNHEY, SMNVEV (reference sequence). The trim removed 4 bases at V and 0 bases at J, leaving 13 bases unmatched. The CDR3 loop spans 19 amino acids. The CDR3 here is CASSSPGTSGWKDSYEQYF. The CDR3 region has the DNA TGTGCCAGCAGTTCCCCCGGGACTAGCGGGTGGAAAGACTCCTACGAGCAGTACTTC.

The rearrangement uses TRBV5-6 and TRBJ2-7; 7 positions agree with TRBD1. From germline, CDR1 is SGHDT and CDR2 YYEEEE. The CDR3 covers 14 residues. V lost 4 bases, J lost 5 bases, and 9 bases stayed unmatched. The CDR3 protein is CASSPGQPTNEQYF. Here the CDR3 DNA reads TGTGCCAGCAGCCCGGGACAGCCGACCAACGAGCAGTACTTC. The full variable domain, with the rest looked up from reference TRBV5-6 and TRBJ2-7, is DAGVTQSPTHLIKTRGQQVTLRCSPKSGHDTVSWYQQALGQGPQFIFQYYEEEERQRGNFPDRFSGHQFPNYSSELNVNALLLGDSALYLCASSPGQPTNEQYFGPGTRLTVT.

This clone was recorded once. V is TRBV7-2 and J is TRBJ1-5; 10 bases are shared with TRBD1. There are 14 residues in the CDR3. Trimming removed 5 bases from V and 4 bases from J; junction bases left unmatched: 2. Germline-derived CDR1 and CDR2 are SGHTA and FQGNSA. CDR3 protein: CASSLGQGNQPQHF. As DNA, the CDR3 is TGTGCCAGCAGCCTGGGACAGGGGAATCAGCCCCAGCATTTT. Full variable domain (outside the CDR3, taken from reference TRBV7-2 and TRBJ1-5): GAGVSQSPSNKVTEKGKDVELRCDPISGHTALYWYRQSLGQGLEFLIYFQGNSAPDKSGLPSDRFSAERTGGSVSTLTIQRTQQEDSAVYLCASSLGQGNQPQHFGDGTRLSIL.

The rearrangement uses TRBV5-1 and TRBJ1-1; D gene unclear. Trimming stripped 3 bases from V and 0 bases from J, with 6 bases between. CDR3 length: 13 residues. The germline gives CDR1 SGHRS, CDR2 YFSETQ. The CDR3 DNA sequence: TGCGCCAGCAGCTATACGGTGAACACTGAAGCTTTCTTT. Residues: CASSYTVNTEAFF.

This chain links TRBV7-9 with TRBJ2-7; 10 bases fit TRBD2. CDR1 and CDR2 from the germline V gene are SEHNR and FQNEAQ (reference sequence). The junction had 6 bases not matched to a gene; V was cut back by 4 bases and J by 0 bases. CDR3 length: 16 residues. CDR3 DNA sequence: TGTGCCAGCAGCTCAACTAGCGGGGAGAGCTCCTACGAGCAGTACTTC. This encodes CASSSTSGESSYEQYF.

J is TRBJ1-2 and V is TRBV10-3; maybe TRBD1 (6 bases). The CDR3 runs 17 residues. V gave up 6 bases and J gave up 3 bases, with 23 bases separating them. In germline, CDR1 is ENHRY, CDR2 SYGVKD. CDR3 amino acids: CAIRGIAGVRPDYGYTF. CDR3 bases: TGTGCCATCAGGGGGATCGCAGGGGTAAGGCCGGACTATGGCTACACCTTC.

The chain couples TRBV19 to TRBJ2-2; weak D call: TRBD1 (6 bases). The CDR3 consists of 14 residues. V was pared by 6 bases and J by 2 bases, with 10 bases between. CDR1 LNHDA and CDR2 SQIVND come from the germline V gene (reference sequence). The CDR3 DNA reads TGTGCCAGTAGACCGGACAGAAACACCGGGGAGCTGTTTTTT. Protein: CASRPDRNTGELFF.

Remarks on this clone: The sample has other DNA sequences that encode this CDR3 too. This CDR3 is CASSSMGASDTQYF. As DNA, the CDR3 is TGTGCCAGCAGCTCCATGGGGGCGTCAGATACGCAGTATTTT. V and J are TRBV7-2 and TRBJ2-3, with TRBD1 as a possible D gene (6 bases). Between the trimmed V and J ends, which lost 4 bases and 4 bases, there was a span of 12 bases. The CDR3 consists of 14 residues. Germline lookup yields CDR1 SGHTA and CDR2 FQGNSA. The full variable domain, its missing parts supplied by reference TRBV7-2 and TRBJ2-3, is GAGVSQSPSNKVTEKGKDVELRCDPISGHTALYWYRQSLGQGLEFLIYFQGNSAPDKSGLPSDRFSAERTGGSVSTLTIQRTQQEDSAVYLCASSSMGASDTQYFGPGTRLTVL.

The chain uses TRBV29-1 and TRBJ2-3; TRBD2 matches 7 bases. Trimming cost V 7 bases and J 3 bases; bases outside gene matches: 10. The germline V gene encodes CDR1 SQVTM and CDR2 ANQGSEA. This CDR3 has 14 amino acids. This CDR3 is CSAGWGGRTDTQYF. In nucleotides, the CDR3 is TGCAGCGCGGGGTGGGGGGGTAGGACAGATACGCAGTATTTT.

V gene TRBV7-9 combines with J gene TRBJ1-1; 7 bases align to TRBD1. The CDR3 extends over 16 amino acids. CDR1 and CDR2 from the germline V gene are SEHNR and FQNEAQ (reference sequence). Trimming took 2 bases from V and 4 from J; bases not matched to a gene: 10. CDR3 nucleotides: TGTGCCAGCAGCTTAACTTTCGCCAGGGGGGCCACTGAAGCTTTCTTT. It yields the protein CASSLTFARGATEAFF.

This clone occurred once. V gene TRBV5-6 combines with J gene TRBJ2-3; a possible D gene is TRBD1 (5 bases). CDR3 length: 14 residues. Germline loops: CDR1 SGHDT, CDR2 YYEEEE. V dropped 0 bases and J dropped 2 bases, with 7 bases sitting between them. The CDR3 spells CASSLGGATDTQYF. DNA of the CDR3: TGTGCCAGCAGCTTGGGTGGGGCCACAGATACGCAGTATTTT.

Of note for this clone: The junction departs from germline at one end; a sequencing error may be responsible. V gene TRBV9 combines with J gene TRBJ2-5, with D maybe TRBD2 (6 bases). The germline gives CDR1 SGDLS, CDR2 YYNGEE. This CDR3 has 15 amino acids. This chain's CDR3 is CASSVSGSDHETQYF. CDR3 nucleotides: TGTGCCAGCAGCGTTAGCGGATCGGACCATGAGACCCAGTACTTC.

This clone was counted only a few times. Its ends do not fully match the called genes, so a read error is possible. The V gene is TRBV7-9, the J gene TRBJ2-7, with D unclear. Germline-derived CDR1 and CDR2 are SEHNR and FQNEAQ (reference sequence). This CDR3 region has 12 residues. The CDR3 DNA reads as TGTTCCAGCAGTACAGAGTCCTACGAGCAGTACTTC. Translation: CSSSTESYEQYF.

This clone was observed a few times. J is TRBJ2-3 and V is TRBV9; 14 bases map to TRBD2. The CDR3 loop spans 15 amino acids. J gave up 6 bases and V 3 bases, and 3 bases lay outside the gene matches. Germline assignment: CDR1 SGDLS and CDR2 YYNGEE. The CDR3 sequence: CASSEGTSGSDTQYF. CDR3 in DNA: TGTGCCAGCAGCGAGGGGACTAGCGGGAGTGATACGCAGTATTTT.

The gene calls are TRBV6-1 and TRBJ1-5, with a possible D match to TRBD1 (5 bases). Germline CDR1 MNHNS, CDR2 SASEGT. The CDR3 is 14 amino acids. Deletions cut 4 bases from V and 4 bases from J, with 11 bases between. This chain's CDR3 is CASSGGGRNQPQHF. CDR3 DNA sequence: TGTGCCAGCAGTGGGGGGGGAAGAAATCAGCCCCAGCATTTT.

The J gene is TRBJ1-1, the V gene TRBV7-2, with D unresolved. V was shortened by 3 bases and J by 0 bases, with 8 bases between the two germline ends. CDR1 is SGHTA, CDR2 FQGNSA, per germline. The CDR3 loop spans 14 amino acids. The CDR3 is CASSLGSLNTEAFF. CDR3 DNA sequence: TGTGCCAGCAGCTTGGGCAGCTTGAACACTGAAGCTTTCTTT.

The chain employs TRBV28 and TRBJ2-2, with D maybe TRBD1 (6 bases). Trimming cost V 1 base and J 1 base, with 10 bases left between them. There are 16 residues in the CDR3. CDR1 is MDHEN and CDR2 is SYDVKM in the germline V gene. CDR3 protein: CASSLYGRGNTGELFF. CDR3 DNA: TGTGCCAGCAGTTTATATGGCAGGGGGAACACCGGGGAGCTGTTTTTT.

The gene calls are TRBV6-6 and TRBJ2-7; maybe TRBD2 (5 bases). In germline, CDR1 is MNHNY, CDR2 SVGAGI (reference sequence). V shed 6 bases and J shed 0 bases, with 18 bases lying between them. CDR3 length equals 16 residues. The CDR3 DNA reads TGTGCCAGCAGGAGGAGGCAAACCGACTTCTCCTACGAGCAGTACTTC. It specifies CASRRRQTDFSYEQYF.

The V call is TRBV10-3, the J call TRBJ1-1; no firm D call. V lost 3 bases and J 1 base, leaving 15 bases between the germline ends. The CDR3 runs 16 residues. In germline, CDR1 is ENHRY, CDR2 SYGVKD. The CDR3 bases are TGTGCCATCAGTGATGAGGTTACAACTCGGAACACTGAAGCTTTCTTT. Translating it yields CAISDEVTTRNTEAFF.

V and J are TRBV4-1 and TRBJ2-7; 16 bases are shared with TRBD2. With V trimmed by 3 bases and J by 4 bases, 9 bases remained unmatched. The CDR3 extends over 18 amino acids. The germline V gene has CDR1 MGHRA and CDR2 YSYEKL. CDR3 coding DNA: TGCGCCAGCAGCCAGGGGGGACTAGCGGGAGGGCCAGGTTACGAGCAGTACTTC. It encodes CASSQGGLAGGPGYEQYF.

This clone has just one count. The chain recombines TRBV7-8 with TRBJ2-5; D remains unclear. Germline CDR1 SGHVS, CDR2 FQNEAQ. This CDR3 region has 14 residues. The ends were cut back, 5 bases at V and 4 bases at J, with 14 bases in the middle. The CDR3 region is CASSGRSGPETQYF. CDR3 nucleotides: TGTGCCAGCAGCGGCCGATCAGGCCCAGAGACCCAGTACTTC.

The J gene is TRBJ2-2, the V gene TRBV7-9, with D possibly TRBD2 on 5 matching bases. There are 18 residues in the CDR3. Germline CDR1 reads SEHNR; CDR2 reads FQNEAQ (reference sequence). V shed 1 base and J shed 6 bases, with 21 bases lying between them. The CDR3 protein is CASSLVALDGKSPGELFF. The DNA of the CDR3 is TGTGCCAGCAGCTTAGTGGCTCTCGACGGGAAGAGTCCCGGGGAGCTGTTTTTT.

V usage is TRBV9 and J usage is TRBJ1-1; TRBD1 agrees at 7 bases. The CDR3 covers 16 residues. The V segment lost 1 base and the J segment 7 bases; nucleotides outside the gene matches: 13. Germline CDR1 SGDLS, CDR2 YYNGEE. The CDR3 DNA is TGTGCCAGCAGCGTAATCCAGTCGTTCCGGGACAGTGAAGCTTTCTTT. Amino acid sequence: CASSVIQSFRDSEAFF.